Listed below are T cell receptor beta chains from one sample, sequenced in a study of shared clonotypes between healthy human individuals. Generated by immunoSEQ multiplex PCR, the TCRdb table keeps only in-frame clones and is missing some. The sample gives some 380,000 clones, 90% to 98% of which show up once; around 0.32% is in the top ten. Material for sequencing was memory CD8+ T cells sorted from blood. The receptors here all came from a man aged 30 to 45 in good health. The conserved cysteine and the conserved F or W are not part of the CDR3 here. Each record gives: J gene, V gene, CDR3 protein.

TRBJ1-1 | TRBV6-5 | ASSYSGKGAF
TRBJ1-3 | TRBV4-1 | ASSQAGPGNTIY
TRBJ2-5 | TRBV7-2 | ASSRGQGAAKETQY
TRBJ2-7 | TRBV10-3 | AISRTSGRGAYEQY
TRBJ1-2 | TRBV25-1 | ASSGHGRGDYGYT
TRBJ2-5 | TRBV6-6 | ASSYPDQY
. | TRBV7-6 | ASSLGTTYEQY
TRBJ2-3 | TRBV11-2 | ASSSSWTGADTQY
TRBJ1-5 | TRBV10-3 | AISPGQGHQPQH
TRBJ2-7 | TRBV30 | AWSPGDIYEQY
TRBJ2-5 | TRBV9 | ASSVDREETQY
TRBJ2-7 | TRBV28 | ASSLPLTGREQY
TRBJ2-1 | TRBV4-1 | ASSPHPAPNEQF
TRBJ1-5 | TRBV6-5 | ATGIGGNQPQH
TRBJ2-1 | TRBV28 | ASSSGTGGSHEQF
TRBJ2-2 | TRBV10-3 | AISESIARLASGELF
TRBJ2-3 | TRBV7-2 | ASSSRRGSGDTQY
TRBJ2-7 | TRBV15 | ATSRDRGRYEQY
TRBJ2-7 | TRBV28 | ASSSPISSPYEQY
TRBJ1-5 | TRBV21-1 | ASGGISNQPQH
TRBJ2-2 | TRBV11-3 | ASSFGSETGELF
TRBJ1-3 | TRBV28 | AILSGNTIY
TRBJ2-2 | TRBV4-2 | ASSPWTSGRGDGELF
TRBJ2-7 | TRBV6-5 | ASSYSFLATVYEQY
TRBJ2-3 | TRBV27 | ASSFWGGTDTQY
TRBJ2-3 | TRBV6-1 | ASRPGTHTDTQY
TRBJ2-1 | TRBV30 | AWSLTVGPYNEQF
TRBJ2-7 | TRBV5-4 | ASRDGTSLYEQY
TRBJ1-5 | TRBV19 | ASSVDRGGNQPQH
TRBJ1-1 | TRBV2 | ASRERWGLTEAF
TRBJ2-3 | TRBV30 | AWSGSTDTQY
TRBJ2-7 | TRBV4-2 | ASSQGTSYEQY
TRBJ2-4 | TRBV2 | ASSVEGLAKNIQY
TRBJ2-1 | TRBV7-8 | ASSLGGSYNEQF
TRBJ1-1 | TRBV6-5 | ASSYSTGGGRTEAF